This T cell receptor (beta chain) came from a study of T cells after somatic rescue of genetic block. The germline gives CDR1 SGHRS, CDR2 YFSETQ. V dropped 3 bases and J dropped 4 bases, with 17 bases sitting between them. This CDR3 has 15 amino acids. This clone was counted a few times. Only in-frame clones appear in the TCRdb table, and some are missing; sequencing was by immunoSEQ multiplex PCR. The sample lists 13,000 or so clones, 65% to 85% seen once, with approximately 19% in the top ten. The sample was peripheral blood mononuclear cells (PBMCs). The receptor's source is a boy aged 10-17 years. This rearrangement joins TRBV5-1 to TRBJ2-7, with D tentatively TRBD1 (5 bases). CDR3 in amino acids: CASSSIGEPLYEQYF. CDR3 in DNA: TGCGCCAGCAGCTCCATAGGGGAACCGCTATACGAGCAGTACTTC.